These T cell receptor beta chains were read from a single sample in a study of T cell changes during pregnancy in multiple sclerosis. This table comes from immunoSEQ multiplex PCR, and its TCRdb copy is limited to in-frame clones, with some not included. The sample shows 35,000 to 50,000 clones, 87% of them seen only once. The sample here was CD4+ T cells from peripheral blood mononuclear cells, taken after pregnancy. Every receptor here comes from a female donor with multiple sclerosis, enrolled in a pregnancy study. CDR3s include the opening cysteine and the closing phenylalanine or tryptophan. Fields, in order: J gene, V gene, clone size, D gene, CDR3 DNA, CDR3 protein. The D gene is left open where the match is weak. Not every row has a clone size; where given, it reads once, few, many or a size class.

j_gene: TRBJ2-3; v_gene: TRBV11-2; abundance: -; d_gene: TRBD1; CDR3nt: TGTGCCAGCAGCCAGGGGGCCCGATCCCGCCCCACAGATACGCAGTATTTT; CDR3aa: CASSQGARSRPTDTQYF
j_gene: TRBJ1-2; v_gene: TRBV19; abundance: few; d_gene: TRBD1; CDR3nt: TGTGCCAGTAGTCGACGGACAGGGGACTATGGCTACACCTTC; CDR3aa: CASSRRTGDYGYTF
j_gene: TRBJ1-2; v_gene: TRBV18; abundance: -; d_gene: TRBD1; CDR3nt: TGTGCCAGCTCACCAGAGGGGACAGGTGATCTCTATGGCTACACCTTC; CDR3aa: CASSPEGTGDLYGYTF
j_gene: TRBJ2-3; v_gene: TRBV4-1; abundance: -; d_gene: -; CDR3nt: TGCGCCAGCAGCCGGCGAGGACAACTCTACACAGATACGCAGTATTTT; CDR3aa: CASSRRGQLYTDTQYF
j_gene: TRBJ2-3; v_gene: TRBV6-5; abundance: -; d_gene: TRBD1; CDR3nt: TGTGCCAGCAGGGGGACAGGGAGACCAGATACGCAGTATTTT; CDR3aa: CASRGTGRPDTQYF
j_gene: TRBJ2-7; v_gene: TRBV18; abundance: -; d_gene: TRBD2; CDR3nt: TGTGCCAGCTCACCACCGGGCGGGGGGACCTCCTACGAGCAGTACTTC; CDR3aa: CASSPPGGGTSYEQYF
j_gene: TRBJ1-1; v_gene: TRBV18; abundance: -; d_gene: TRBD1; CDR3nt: TGTGCCAGCTCATCCCGGACAGGTCGGAACACTGAAGCTTTCTTT; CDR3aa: CASSSRTGRNTEAFF
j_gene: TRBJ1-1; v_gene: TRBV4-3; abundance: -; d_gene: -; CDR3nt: TGCGCCAGCAGCCAGGTAGGGGGGAACACTGAAGCTTTCTTT; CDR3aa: CASSQVGGNTEAFF
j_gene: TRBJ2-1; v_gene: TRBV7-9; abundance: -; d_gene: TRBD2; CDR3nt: TGTGCCAGCAGCATGACTAGCGGGGGGATTAATGAGCAGTTCTTC; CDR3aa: CASSMTSGGINEQFF
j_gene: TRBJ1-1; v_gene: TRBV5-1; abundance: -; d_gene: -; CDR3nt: TGCGCCAGCAGCTTCGGAGTATTCCTCGGTGAAGCTTTCTTT; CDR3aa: CASSFGVFLGEAFF
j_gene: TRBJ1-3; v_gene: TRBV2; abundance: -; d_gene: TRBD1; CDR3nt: TGTGCCAGCAGCCCGACAGGGAGAGGTGGAAACACCATATATTTT; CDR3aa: CASSPTGRGGNTIYF
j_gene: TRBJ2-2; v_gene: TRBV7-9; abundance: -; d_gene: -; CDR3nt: TGTGCCAGCAGCTACCTATTCGGGCTGTTTTTT; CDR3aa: CASSYLFGLFF
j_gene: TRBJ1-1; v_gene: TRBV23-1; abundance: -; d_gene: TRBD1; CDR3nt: TGCGCCAGCAGTCGCGGACAGGGGAACACTGAAGCTTTCTTT; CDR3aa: CASSRGQGNTEAFF
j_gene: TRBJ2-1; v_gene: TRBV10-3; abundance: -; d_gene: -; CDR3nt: TGTGCCATCAGTGCTACAGACCAGGCTTCAACCGGGGAAATGGTGCAGTTCTTC; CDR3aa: CAISATDQASTGEMVQFF
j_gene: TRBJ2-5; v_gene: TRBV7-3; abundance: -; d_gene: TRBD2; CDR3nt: TGTGCCAGCAGCATCGGGGGGGTAGAGACCCAGTACTTC; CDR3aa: CASSIGGVETQYF
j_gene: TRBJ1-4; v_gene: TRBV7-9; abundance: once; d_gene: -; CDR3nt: TGTGCCAGCAGCTCGAGCGGGACCCATAATGAAAAACTGTTTTTT; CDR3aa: CASSSSGTHNEKLFF
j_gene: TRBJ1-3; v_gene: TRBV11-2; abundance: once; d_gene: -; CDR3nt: TGTGCCAGCAGCTCTTGGGGGGGTGGAAACACCATATATTTT; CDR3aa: CASSSWGGGNTIYF
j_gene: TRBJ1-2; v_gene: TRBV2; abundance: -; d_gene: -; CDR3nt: TGTGCCAGCAGTGTTGGAGCTTATGGCTACACCTTC; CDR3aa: CASSVGAYGYTF